These T cell receptor beta chains were read from a single sample in a study of OX40 agonist ivuxolimab in advanced cancers. Here immunoSEQ multiplex PCR was the method, and the copy in TCRdb shows in-frame clones only, minus some. The sample holds under 150,000 clones, 85% to 90% seen once. The input for sequencing was CD4+ or CD8+ T cells sorted from blood, taken in a trial of the OX40 agonist ivuxolimab. Every receptor here comes from an adult with an advanced solid tumor such as melanoma, head and neck, liver or kidney cancer. CDR3s include the opening cysteine and the closing phenylalanine or tryptophan. A D gene is named only where the DNA matches it firmly. Rows may omit the clone size; those that give it use once, few, many or a size class.

V gene	clone size	D gene	J gene	CDR3 protein	CDR3 DNA
TRBV18	once	.	TRBJ1-4	CASSPGAGPDEKLFF	TGTGCCAGCTCACCGGGGGCCGGTCCTGATGAAAAACTGTTTTTT
TRBV7-9	.	.	TRBJ2-2	CASSLVTSSGELFF	TGTGCCAGCAGCTTAGTAACCAGCAGCGGGGAGCTGTTTTTT
TRBV6-6	once	.	TRBJ1-2	CASYWTVDGYTF	TGTGCCAGCTATTGGACAGTGGATGGCTACACCTTC
TRBV28	.	TRBD1	TRBJ1-2	CASGGQERGYTF	TGTGCCAGCGGGGGACAGGAACGGGGCTACACCTTC
TRBV4-1	few	TRBD1	TRBJ1-5	CASSNRDRGYQPQHF	TGCGCCAGCAGCAACCGGGACAGGGGCTATCAGCCCCAGCATTTT
TRBV29-1	.	TRBD1	TRBJ2-7	CSVGWGQGDEQYF	TGCAGCGTTGGTTGGGGACAGGGGGACGAGCAGTACTTC
TRBV19	.	TRBD1	TRBJ2-7	CASSTRDRGSYEQYF	TGTGCCAGTAGTACGCGGGACAGGGGGTCCTACGAGCAGTACTTC
TRBV7-9	.	TRBD1	TRBJ2-7	CASIRQGAGYEQYF	TGTGCCAGCATACGGCAGGGGGCCGGTTACGAGCAGTACTTC
TRBV19	.	TRBD1	TRBJ1-4	CASSRGQGNEKLFF	TGTGCCAGTAGCAGGGGACAGGGGAATGAAAAACTGTTTTTT
TRBV6-1	.	TRBD1	TRBJ1-4	CASSWTGLNEKLFF	TGTGCCAGCAGCTGGACAGGGTTAAATGAAAAACTGTTTTTT
TRBV9	.	.	TRBJ2-3	CASSVGSGRNTQYF	TGTGCCAGCAGCGTGGGATCGGGCCGAAATACGCAGTATTTT
TRBV10-3	few	.	TRBJ1-6	CAITQDTLNSPLHF	TGTGCCATCACACAGGACACCCTTAATTCACCCCTCCACTTT
TRBV7-2	.	TRBD1	TRBJ1-6	CASTGPGQGNTPLHF	TGTGCCAGCACCGGACCGGGACAGGGGAATACACCCCTCCACTTT
TRBV28	.	.	TRBJ2-7	CASSLPGYPYEQYF	TGTGCCAGCAGTTTACCTGGATACCCCTACGAGCAGTACTTC
TRBV19	.	.	TRBJ1-5	CASSIGTGGNQPQHF	TGTGCCAGTAGTATAGGTACAGGAGGGAATCAGCCCCAGCATTTT
TRBV7-2	.	.	TRBJ1-4	CASSNGQSSDEKLFF	TGTGCCAGCAGCAACGGACAGTCGTCCGATGAAAAACTGTTTTTT
TRBV19	.	.	TRBJ1-4	CASNLAGGRLNEKLFF	TGTGCCAGTAATCTGGCAGGTGGGAGACTTAATGAAAAACTGTTTTTT
TRBV18	.	TRBD1	TRBJ2-1	CASSSPGQGSNEQFF	TGTGCCAGCTCATCCCCGGGACAGGGGTCCAATGAGCAGTTCTTC
TRBV4-3	.	.	TRBJ2-5	CASSQDSLTSETQYF	TGCGCCAGCAGCCAAGATTCGCTGACTAGTGAGACCCAGTACTTC
TRBV7-2	.	TRBD1	TRBJ2-5	CASSRRGQNTSGQKYF	TGTGCCAGCAGCCGCCGGGGACAGAACACTTCGGGGCAAAAGTACTTC
TRBV27	.	TRBD1	TRBJ1-5	CASSSGQVGNQPQHF	TGTGCCAGCAGTTCGGGACAGGTGGGCAATCAGCCCCAGCATTTT
TRBV18	.	.	TRBJ1-5	CASSPNPSMEESNQPQHF	TGTGCCAGCTCACCGAACCCAAGTATGGAGGAAAGCAATCAGCCCCAGCATTTT
TRBV6-1	.	.	TRBJ2-3	CASSDGTGAYTDTQYF	TGTGCCAGCAGTGACGGGACGGGCGCTTACACAGATACGCAGTATTTT
TRBV19	.	.	TRBJ2-7	CASSIEGNYEQYF	TGTGCCAGTAGTATTGAAGGCAACTACGAGCAGTACTTC
TRBV28	.	.	TRBJ2-1	CASSQYSAYNEQFF	TGTGCCAGCAGCCAATACAGTGCCTACAATGAGCAGTTCTTC
TRBV7-9	.	TRBD1	TRBJ1-5	CASSRTGLRNQPQHF	TGTGCCAGCAGCCGGACAGGTTTGAGAAATCAGCCCCAGCATTTT
TRBV6-5	.	.	TRBJ2-2	CASSYSTGELFF	TGTGCCAGCAGTTACTCAACCGGGGAGCTGTTTTTT
TRBV19	.	TRBD1	TRBJ2-1	CASSIPQGAYNEQFF	TGTGCCAGTAGTATTCCCCAGGGGGCGTACAATGAGCAGTTCTTC
TRBV2	.	.	TRBJ1-5	CASSDGELSNQPQHF	TGTGCCAGCAGTGATGGAGAGCTTAGCAATCAGCCCCAGCATTTT
TRBV7-3	.	TRBD2	TRBJ2-5	CASSPGLAETQYF	TGTGCCAGCAGCCCTGGACTAGCCGAGACCCAGTACTTC
TRBV29-1	.	TRBD1	TRBJ2-7	CSVAGGTGGTYEQYF	TGCAGCGTTGCTGGGGGGACAGGGGGGACCTACGAGCAGTACTTC
TRBV5-6	.	.	TRBJ1-2	CASSPSGVHYGYTF	TGTGCCAGCAGCCCATCTGGGGTTCACTATGGCTACACCTTC
TRBV28	.	.	TRBJ1-2	CASSSQGSGYTF	TGTGCCAGCAGTTCTCAGGGGTCTGGCTACACCTTC
TRBV5-1	.	TRBD2	TRBJ2-7	CASSLASGGGKNEQYF	TGCGCCAGCAGCTTGGCTAGCGGGGGAGGAAAGAACGAGCAGTACTTC
TRBV5-1	few	TRBD1	TRBJ2-7	CASSPGQGREQYF	TGCGCCAGCAGCCCTGGACAGGGACGCGAGCAGTACTTC
TRBV11-2	.	TRBD2	TRBJ2-3	CASSLEYGRGGLDTQYF	TGTGCCAGCAGCTTAGAGTACGGGCGGGGGGGCTTAGATACGCAGTATTTT
TRBV7-2	.	TRBD2	TRBJ2-3	CASSLLTSGGASTDTQYF	TGTGCCAGCAGCTTACTAACTAGCGGGGGGGCAAGCACAGATACGCAGTATTTT
TRBV10-2	.	TRBD2	TRBJ2-3	CASKPGLAVDTQYF	TGCGCCAGCAAACCGGGACTAGCTGTGGATACGCAGTATTTT
TRBV7-2	.	TRBD1	TRBJ1-1	CASSLTQGAVGTEAFF	TGTGCCAGCAGCTTAACACAGGGGGCTGTGGGGACTGAAGCTTTCTTT
TRBV28	.	.	TRBJ1-2	CASPGPYGYTF	TGTGCCAGCCCCGGTCCTTATGGCTACACCTTC
TRBV6-1	.	.	TRBJ1-2	CASSEFGPYGYTF	TGTGCCAGCAGTGAATTCGGACCATATGGCTACACCTTC
TRBV6-5	.	TRBD2	TRBJ2-5	CATSGASEQYF	TGTGCCACCAGCGGGGCGTCGGAGCAGTACTTC
TRBV7-9	.	.	TRBJ2-3	CASSLDSPRDTQYF	TGTGCCAGCAGCTTAGATAGCCCAAGAGATACGCAGTATTTT
TRBV30	.	.	TRBJ2-3	CAWNIFTDTQYF	TGTGCCTGGAATATATTCACTGATACGCAGTATTTT
TRBV7-9	.	.	TRBJ2-3	CASSLDLSGRTDTQYF	TGTGCCAGCAGCTTAGACCTCAGCGGTAGGACAGATACGCAGTATTTT
TRBV5-6	.	.	TRBJ1-4	CASSSGHRPNEKLFF	TGTGCCAGCAGCTCGGGCCATAGGCCGAATGAAAAACTGTTTTTT
TRBV28	.	.	TRBJ2-1	CASSLAGASYNEQFF	TGTGCCAGCAGTTTGGCTGGGGCGTCCTACAATGAGCAGTTCTTC
TRBV4-3	.	.	TRBJ2-6	CASSRQPSGANVLTF	TGCGCCAGCAGCCGACAGCCTTCTGGGGCCAACGTCCTGACTTTC
TRBV7-6	.	.	TRBJ1-4	CASSPGLPGEKLFF	TGTGCCAGCAGCCCGGGACTTCCAGGGGAAAAACTGTTTTTT
TRBV10-1	.	.	TRBJ2-1	CARRVGQVFPSSYNEQFF	TGCGCCAGGAGGGTCGGACAAGTTTTCCCGAGCTCCTACAATGAGCAGTTCTTC
TRBV7-2	.	TRBD2	TRBJ2-7	CASSLAVGRSSYEQYF	TGTGCCAGCAGCTTAGCGGTCGGGAGGAGCTCCTACGAGCAGTACTTC
TRBV6-5	.	TRBD2	TRBJ2-1	CASSYRASGEDEQFF	TGTGCCAGCAGTTACAGGGCTAGCGGGGAGGATGAGCAGTTCTTC
TRBV2	.	.	TRBJ1-5	CASSQTASNQPQHF	TGTGCCAGCAGCCAGACAGCTAGCAATCAGCCCCAGCATTTT
TRBV7-9	.	TRBD2	TRBJ2-3	CASSSSSGGASDTQYF	TGTGCCAGCAGCTCATCTAGCGGGGGGGCCTCAGATACGCAGTATTTT
TRBV28	few	.	TRBJ1-1	CATGWAPEAFF	TGTGCCACTGGGTGGGCCCCTGAAGCTTTCTTT
TRBV6-4	.	.	TRBJ1-6	CASSEQGASNSPLHF	TGTGCCAGCAGTGAACAGGGAGCGAGTAATTCACCCCTCCACTTT
TRBV5-1	once	.	TRBJ1-3	CASQGSGNTIYF	TGCGCCAGCCAGGGCTCTGGAAACACCATATATTTT